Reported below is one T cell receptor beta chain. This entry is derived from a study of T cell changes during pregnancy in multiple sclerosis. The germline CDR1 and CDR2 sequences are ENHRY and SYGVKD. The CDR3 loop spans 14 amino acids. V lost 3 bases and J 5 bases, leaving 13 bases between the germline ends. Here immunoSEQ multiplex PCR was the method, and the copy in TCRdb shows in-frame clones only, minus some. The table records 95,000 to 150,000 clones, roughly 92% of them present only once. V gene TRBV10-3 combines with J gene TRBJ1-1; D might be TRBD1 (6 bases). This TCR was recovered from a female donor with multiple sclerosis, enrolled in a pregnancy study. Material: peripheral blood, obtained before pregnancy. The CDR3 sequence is CAISDGGGRTEAFF. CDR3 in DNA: TGTGCCATCAGTGACGGGGGGGGGCGGACTGAAGCTTTCTTT.